The T cell receptor (beta chain) described here comes from a study of T-cell reconstitution after alpha-beta-depleted transplantation in children. Study-wide points: By about two months after transplant, alpha-beta T cells reportedly arose from several hundred graft clones that had expanded. Some patients showed high day-60 TCRbeta diversity, which derived from surviving recipient T cells and thymic progenitors. Newly generated T cells supplied most T-cell counts and diversity one year post-transplant.

In its sample, this clonotype was seen many times. Its antigen is currently unknown. Unique molecular identifiers tagged the TCRbeta library. TCRdb reprocessed the PCR reads with MiXCR, giving one entry per CDR3 protein. The table includes some 300,000 distinct CDR3 sequences, roughly 7.8% detected once. The sequence derives from a female patient aged 2-9 years who had a stem cell transplant for Fanconi anemia, so the T cells may come from the graft donor. The input for sequencing was peripheral blood, taken 360 days after TCRalphabeta/CD19-depleted stem cell transplant.

The CDR3 loop reads CASSPSGESYNEQFF. The DNA for the CDR3 is TGTGCCAGCAGCCCGTCGGGGGAGTCCTACAATGAGCAGTTCTTC. The chain carries TRBV5-5 and TRBJ2-1, with a possible D match to TRBD2 (6 bases). Looked up from germline, CDR1 is SGHKS and CDR2 is YYEKEE (reference sequence). This CDR3 is 15 amino acids long. V lost 4 bases to trimming and J lost 1 base, with 12 bases between them.